These 24 T cell receptor beta chains were sequenced from one sample in a study of T-cell reconstitution after alpha-beta-depleted transplantation in children. Unique molecular identifiers were incorporated into the prepared TCRbeta library. TCRdb reanalysed the PCR reads using MiXCR and keeps one entry per CDR3 protein. The sample comprises hundreds of thousands of distinct CDR3 sequences, about 11% of which are singletons, and roughly 2.8% rests with the top ten. The material was PBMCs from the stem cell graft donor, obtained from the stem cell graft. The receptors stem from a human donor who donated a stem cell graft to a child with acute lymphoblastic leukemia.

This clonotype has ten or more counts. The V gene is TRBV27, the J gene TRBJ1-5, with no clear D. Germline values: CDR1 MNHEY, CDR2 SMNVEV (reference sequence). Trimming cost V 8 bases and J 3 bases, with 14 bases left between them. The CDR3 consists of 14 residues. CDR3 coding DNA: TGTGCCAGCGGGCTGTTACAGAACAATCAGCCCCAGCATTTT. This gives the protein CASGLLQNNQPQHF.

This chain links TRBV2 with TRBJ1-3, with D tentatively TRBD1 (5 bases). Germline CDR1 is SNHLY and CDR2 is FYNNEI. The CDR3 covers 14 residues. Between the trimmed V and J ends, which lost 6 bases and 4 bases, there was a span of 13 bases. This CDR3 is CASRQAAAGNTIYF. In DNA form, the CDR3 reads TGTGCCAGCAGACAGGCGGCAGCAGGAAACACCATATATTTT.

This clonotype was recorded many times. The J gene is TRBJ2-2, the V gene TRBV28, with 7 bases fitting TRBD1. CDR1 and CDR2 from the germline V gene are MDHEN and SYDVKM. Trimming cost V 5 bases and J 6 bases; bases outside gene matches: 6. The CDR3 has 14 amino acids. The CDR3, as DNA: TGTGCCAGCAGTCTACAGGGGCCATCCGGGGAGCTGTTTTTT. Translated: CASSLQGPSGELFF.

There are many counts of this clonotype. This chain joins TRBV6-5 and TRBJ1-2; 8 nucleotides agree with TRBD1. CDR1 and CDR2 (germline): MNHEY, SVGAGI. J lost 5 bases, V lost 0 bases, and 5 bases had no gene match. This CDR3 has 15 amino acids. DNA for the CDR3: TGTGCCAGCAGTTACTCTGCAGGGGGCGGATATGGCTACACCTTC. Translation: CASSYSAGGGYGYTF.

CDR3 nucleotides: TGTGCCAGCAGCTTAGGTGCAGCGGGTTACAATGAGCAGTTCTTC. Residues: CASSLGAAGYNEQFF. The chain carries TRBV7-2 and TRBJ2-1; tentative D call: TRBD2 (6 bases). The CDR3 contains 15 residues. CDR1 is SGHTA and CDR2 is FQGNSA in the germline V gene. V gave up 1 base and J gave up 4 bases, with 11 bases separating them.

In this sample, this clonotype turned up many times. This chain uses TRBV5-1 with TRBJ1-1; D perhaps matches TRBD1 (6 bases). This CDR3 has 14 residues. Trimming cost V 4 bases and J 4 bases, with 14 bases left between them. In germline, CDR1 is SGHRS, CDR2 YFSETQ. In DNA form, the CDR3 reads TGCGCCAGCAGCCATGATGGAGGGGGCACTGAAGCTTTCTTT. This codes for CASSHDGGGTEAFF. The full variable domain, rest sourced from reference TRBV5-1 and TRBJ1-1, is KAGVTQTPRYLIKTRGQQVTLSCSPISGHRSVSWYQQTPGQGLQFLFEYFSETQRNKGNFPGRFSGRQFSNSRSEMNVSTLELGDSALYLCASSHDGGGTEAFFGQGTRLTVV.

This clonotype was seen ten or more times. In DNA, the CDR3 is TGTGCCAGCAGTTTTAAGGGTAAAATATTCGGTGAGCAGTTCTTC. Its protein product is CASSFKGKIFGEQFF. V and J are TRBV12-3 or TRBV12-4 and TRBJ2-1; D remains ambiguous. Between the trimmed V and J ends, which lost 3 bases and 9 bases, there was a span of 18 bases. This CDR3 has 15 amino acids.

This chain connects TRBV5-1 to TRBJ2-1, with 7 positions matching TRBD2. The length of the CDR3 is 16 residues. The V and J ends lost 1 base and 1 base, in that order; junction bases with no gene match: 5. Germline assignment: CDR1 SGHRS and CDR2 YFSETQ. This CDR3 reads CASSLSGGSSYNEQFF. The CDR3 bases are TGCGCCAGCAGCTTGTCCGGCGGGAGTTCCTACAATGAGCAGTTCTTC.

This clonotype was detected ten times or more. V usage is TRBV9 and J usage is TRBJ2-7, with TRBD1 matching over 7 bases. Germline V lookup: CDR1 SGDLS, CDR2 YYNGEE. This CDR3 region has 13 residues. The junction had 2 bases not matched to a gene; V was cut back by 3 bases and J by 2 bases. The CDR3 spells CASSAGTAYEQYF. The CDR3 DNA is TGTGCCAGCAGCGCGGGGACAGCCTACGAGCAGTACTTC.

This clonotype was counted between two and nine times. The CDR3, as DNA: TGTGCTAGTGGTCTAGACTGGAATTCACCCCTCCACTTT. It codes for CASGLDWNSPLHF. J is TRBJ1-6 and V is TRBV12-5; D not resolved. Looked up from germline, CDR1 is LGHNT and CDR2 is FRNRAP. The CDR3 totals 13 residues. V was pared by 5 bases and J by 7 bases, with 9 bases between.

There are many counts of this clonotype. The genes are TRBV5-6 and TRBJ2-1; 9 nucleotides agree with TRBD1. Trimming cost V 2 bases and J 9 bases; bases outside gene matches: 6. The germline CDR1 and CDR2 sequences are SGHDT and YYEEEE. The CDR3 totals 14 residues. The CDR3 spells CASSFMDRGGEQFF. The CDR3 nucleotides are TGTGCCAGCAGCTTTATGGACAGGGGCGGTGAGCAGTTCTTC.

There are many counts of this clonotype. The chain is built from TRBV7-8 and TRBJ1-5; no reliable D call. Germline assignment: CDR1 SGHVS and CDR2 FQNEAQ. V shed 1 base and J shed 4 bases, with 17 bases lying between them. The CDR3 totals 17 residues. CDR3 loop: CASSLDSSWTTNQPQHF. The DNA of the CDR3 is TGTGCCAGCAGCTTAGATAGTTCGTGGACTACAAATCAGCCCCAGCATTTT.

This clonotype occurred many times. The chain couples TRBV5-1 to TRBJ2-1; 10 bases line up with TRBD2. The CDR3 is 16 residues long. J was trimmed by 6 bases and V by 0 bases; bases with no gene match: 6. Germline assignment: CDR1 SGHRS and CDR2 YFSETQ. The CDR3 bases are TGCGCCAGCAGCTTGGGGAGCGGGGGGGCCTCCAATGAGCAGTTCTTC. It codes for CASSLGSGGASNEQFF.

This clonotype appeared many times. In DNA, the CDR3 is TGCGCCAGCAGCTTAGGAGAGAGCTCCTACGAGCAGTACTTC. Translating gives CASSLGESSYEQYF. The rearrangement uses TRBV5-1 and TRBJ2-7, with D unclear. CDR3 length equals 14 residues. Germline V gene sequence: CDR1 SGHRS, CDR2 YFSETQ. Between the trimmed V and J ends, which lost 2 bases and 0 bases, there was a span of 9 bases.

This clonotype was seen many times. The rearrangement links TRBV19 to TRBJ1-1; no definite D call. V was clipped by 5 bases and J by 1 base, with 14 bases between them. Per the germline V gene, CDR1 is LNHDA and CDR2 is SQIVND (reference sequence). This CDR3 has 15 amino acids. The CDR3 is CASSLKDIPNTEAFF. CDR3 sequence (DNA): TGTGCCAGTAGTCTTAAAGACATACCGAACACTGAAGCTTTCTTT.

A note on this clonotype: This clone may be a read error of a much larger clone one base away. The J gene is TRBJ1-5, the V gene TRBV28, with 8 bases lining up with TRBD1. The CDR3 sequence is 14 residues long. Trimming took 7 bases from V and 6 from J; bases not matched to a gene: 8. From germline, CDR1 is MDHEN and CDR2 SYDVKM. The CDR3 reads CASTSRQGTQPQHF. CDR3 nucleotides: TGTGCCAGCACTTCCCGACAGGGGACTCAGCCCCAGCATTTT.

This clonotype was counted only a few times. The chain is built from TRBV20-1 and TRBJ2-2; TRBD1 matches 8 bases. CDR3 size: 14 residues. Germline V gives CDR1 DFQATT, CDR2 SNEGSKA (reference sequence). V shed 6 bases, J shed 6 bases, and the junction held 9 bases outside the gene matches. Here the CDR3 DNA reads TGCAGTGCGTGGACAGGGATTGACTCCGGGGAGCTGTTTTTT. The encoded protein is CSAWTGIDSGELFF.

This clonotype was recorded at least ten times. The V call is TRBV7-9, the J call TRBJ1-5, with D maybe TRBD1 (6 bases). CDR1 and CDR2 (germline): SEHNR, FQNEAQ (reference sequence). V lost 5 bases, J lost 3 bases, and 11 bases lay in between. The CDR3 runs 14 residues. This CDR3 reads CASSTGTLNQPQHF. CDR3 sequence (DNA): TGTGCCAGCAGCACAGGGACCCTCAATCAGCCCCAGCATTTT. Variable domain in full (rest from reference TRBV7-9 and TRBJ1-5): DTGVSQNPRHKITKRGQNVTFRCDPISEHNRLYWYRQTLGQGPEFLTYFQNEAQLEKSRLLSDRFSAERPKGSFSTLEIQRTEQGDSAMYLCASSTGTLNQPQHFGDGTRLSIL.

This clonotype was recorded a few times. The V and J genes are TRBV7-8 and TRBJ1-4; D not resolved. The CDR3 is made up of 17 amino acids. V was trimmed by 3 bases and J by 0 bases, leaving 14 bases between them. The germline V gene encodes CDR1 SGHVS and CDR2 FQNEAQ. As DNA, the CDR3 is TGTGCCAGCAGCTTCCTACAATCGACTGCAACTAATGAAAAACTGTTTTTT. Its translation: CASSFLQSTATNEKLFF.

This clonotype was recorded at least ten times. J is TRBJ1-1 and V is TRBV27, with D possibly being TRBD1 (5 bases). Germline CDR1 is MNHEY and CDR2 is SMNVEV (reference sequence). The CDR3 runs 14 residues. Between the trimmed V and J ends, which lost 5 bases and 0 bases, there was a span of 10 bases. The CDR3 coding sequence is TGTGCCAGCAGTCTCACAGGAGTGAACACTGAAGCTTTCTTT. It codes for CASSLTGVNTEAFF.

This clonotype was counted ten times or more. The J gene is TRBJ2-1, the V gene TRBV5-1; TRBD1 aligns across 10 bases. The J segment lost 15 bases and the V segment lost 4 bases, leaving 13 bases of the junction unmatched. Germline-derived CDR1 and CDR2 are SGHRS and YFSETQ. CDR3 length equals 14 residues. CDR3: CASSPSGTGDLLFF. The CDR3 nucleotides are TGCGCCAGCAGCCCTTCCGGGACAGGGGACTTGCTGTTCTTC.

There are many counts of this clonotype. The chain joins TRBV27 to TRBJ2-7; maybe TRBD2 (5 bases). CDR1 is MNHEY, CDR2 SMNVEV, per germline (reference sequence). V lost 3 bases to trimming and J lost 2 bases, with 17 bases between them. The CDR3 is 16 amino acids. CDR3 coding DNA: TGTGCCAGCAGTTTGAAGGCTATCGGGATCACCTACGAGCAGTACTTC. Amino acids: CASSLKAIGITYEQYF.

This clonotype came up many times. This chain links TRBV7-6 with TRBJ2-3; 9 positions agree with TRBD2. The CDR3 runs to 18 residues. J was trimmed by 3 bases and V by 5 bases; bases with no gene match: 15. Germline V gene lookup returns CDR1 SGHVS and CDR2 FNYEAQ. CDR3 nucleotides: TGTGCCAGCAGCCGGACTACAGGCCTAGCGGGAAGGACAGATACGCAGTATTTT. This translates into CASSRTTGLAGRTDTQYF.

The table lists this clonotype with many counts. This chain's CDR3 is CASSYPRDTKSYNEQFF. DNA of the CDR3: TGCGCCAGCAGCTATCCCCGGGACACTAAATCCTACAATGAGCAGTTCTTC. The rearrangement links TRBV5-1 to TRBJ2-1, with D maybe TRBD1 (6 bases). Germline CDR1 is SGHRS and CDR2 is YFSETQ. V was pared by 3 bases and J by 1 base, with 17 bases between. This CDR3 comprises 17 residues.